Below are 11 T cell receptor beta chains sequenced from a single sample in a study of blood T cell repertoires in COVID-19. Only in-frame clones appear in the TCRdb table, and some are missing; sequencing was by immunoSEQ multiplex PCR. Among 200,000 to 250,000 clones listed, around 84% were seen once. Specimen: peripheral blood. The source of these receptors is a woman at least 80 years old with active or convalescent COVID-19.

CDR3 in amino acids: CASSLAMAETQYF. The CDR3 DNA follows: TGTGCCAGCAGCTTGGCGATGGCAGAGACCCAGTACTTC. The V call is TRBV5-5, the J call TRBJ2-5; D is ambiguous. V lost 0 bases and J 4 bases, leaving 7 bases between the germline ends. Germline assignment: CDR1 SGHKS and CDR2 YYEKEE (reference sequence). CDR3 length: 13 residues.

The chain uses TRBV23-1 and TRBJ2-4; the D gene is possibly TRBD2 (5 bases). TRBV23-1 is treated as an ORF (open reading frame) with a function not yet certain. Trimming took off 3 bases at V and 0 bases at J, with 15 bases between the two ends. The CDR3 is 17 amino acids. The CDR3 loop reads CASSQPRTLGAKNIQYF. CDR3 sequence (DNA): TGCGCCAGCAGTCAGCCCCGGACTTTGGGAGCCAAAAACATTCAGTACTTC.

This chain connects TRBV11-2 to TRBJ1-1; 8 bases are shared with TRBD1. The CDR3 consists of 13 residues. Looked up from germline, CDR1 is SGHAT and CDR2 is FQNNGV. Trimming at V came to 8 bases and at J to 3 bases, leaving 5 bases not matched to a gene. CDR3 residues: CASRDRHDTEAFF. In DNA form, the CDR3 reads TGTGCCAGCCGGGACAGGCATGACACTGAAGCTTTCTTT.

V gene TRBV6-6 combines with J gene TRBJ2-1, with a weak D call TRBD2 (7 bases). This CDR3 contains 16 residues. The germline V and J ends were trimmed by 2 bases and 0 bases, with 11 bases remaining between them. From germline, CDR1 is MNHNY and CDR2 SVGAGI (reference sequence). The CDR3 region is CASSYGGGSSYNEQFF. Written as DNA, the CDR3 is TGTGCCAGCAGTTACGGGGGCGGGAGCTCCTACAATGAGCAGTTCTTC.

The chain joins TRBV6-5 to TRBJ2-3, with 12 bases fitting TRBD2. Germline V CDR1 and CDR2: MNHEY, SVGAGI. With V trimmed by 2 bases and J by 6 bases, 6 bases remained unmatched. The CDR3 totals 16 residues. The CDR3 loop is CASSYASGGVWDTQYF. CDR3 coding DNA: TGTGCCAGCAGTTACGCTAGCGGGGGGGTGTGGGATACGCAGTATTTT.

The chain couples TRBV7-8 to TRBJ2-2; 8 bases are shared with TRBD2. The CDR3 length is 15 residues. CDR1 is SGHVS, CDR2 FQNEAQ, per germline. With V trimmed by 5 bases and J by 6 bases, 8 bases remained unmatched. The CDR3 nucleotides read TGTGCCAGCAGCCCCCCGGGACTAGATGCCGGGGAGCTGTTTTTT. This sequence encodes CASSPPGLDAGELFF.

The chain has TRBV24-1 and TRBJ2-5; maybe TRBD2 (5 bases). The germline V and J ends were trimmed by 5 bases and 2 bases, with 17 bases remaining between them. CDR3 length equals 16 residues. From germline, CDR1 is KGHDR and CDR2 SFDVKD. This CDR3 reads CATSAVVGPGQETQYF. The CDR3 DNA reads TGTGCCACCAGTGCCGTCGTAGGGCCGGGACAAGAGACCCAGTACTTC.

This sequence joins TRBV4-1 and TRBJ2-1; D is perhaps TRBD1 (5 bases). Trimming left V 2 bases short and J 9 bases short, with 17 bases between. The V gene's germline CDR1 is MGHRA and CDR2 YSYEKL. The CDR3 is made up of 15 amino acids. CDR3 residues: CASSQTIALGREQFF. CDR3 coding DNA: TGCGCCAGCAGCCAAACCATAGCATTGGGGCGTGAGCAGTTCTTC.

In this sample, this clone turned up a few times. This chain connects TRBV5-8 to TRBJ1-5, with 10 bases that match TRBD1. Per germline, CDR1 SGHTS and CDR2 YDEGEE. J lost 5 bases, V lost 4 bases, and 6 bases had no gene match. CDR3 length: 15 residues. As DNA, the CDR3 is TGTGCCAGCAGCGTACGGGACAGGGGATATCAGCCCCAGCATTTT. Translation: CASSVRDRGYQPQHF.

The chain recombines TRBV3-1 (or the pseudogene TRBV3-2) with TRBJ2-5; perhaps TRBD1 as D (5 bases). V was cut by 1 base and J by 3 bases, with 9 bases left in between. Germline assignment: CDR1 LGHDT and CDR2 YNNKEL (reference sequence). The CDR3 totals 14 residues. CDR3 nucleotides: TGTGCCAGCAGCCAAGTACAAGGGGAAGAGACCCAGTACTTC. Protein sequence: CASSQVQGEETQYF.

This rearrangement joins TRBV10-3 to TRBJ1-2, with 9 bases fitting TRBD1. J was trimmed by 8 bases and V by 2 bases; bases with no gene match: 6. CDR1 is ENHRY and CDR2 is SYGVKD in the germline V gene. The CDR3 consists of 14 residues. For the CDR3, the DNA is TGTGCCATCAGTGAGCCTGGGACAGGGAACGGCTACACCTTC. Translation: CAISEPGTGNGYTF.